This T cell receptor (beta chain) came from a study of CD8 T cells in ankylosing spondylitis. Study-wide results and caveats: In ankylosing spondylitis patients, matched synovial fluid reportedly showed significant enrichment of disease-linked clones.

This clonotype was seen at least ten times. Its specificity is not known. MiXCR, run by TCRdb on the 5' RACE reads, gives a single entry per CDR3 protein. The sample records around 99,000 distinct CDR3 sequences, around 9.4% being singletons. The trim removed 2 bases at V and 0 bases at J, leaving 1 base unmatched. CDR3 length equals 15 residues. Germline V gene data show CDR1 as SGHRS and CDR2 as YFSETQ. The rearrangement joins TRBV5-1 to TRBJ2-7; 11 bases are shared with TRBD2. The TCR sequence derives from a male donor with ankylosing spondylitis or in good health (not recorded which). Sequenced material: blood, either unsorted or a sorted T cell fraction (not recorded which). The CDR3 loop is CASSFTSGGSYEQYF. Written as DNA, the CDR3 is TGCGCCAGCAGCTTTACTAGCGGGGGCTCCTACGAGCAGTACTTC.